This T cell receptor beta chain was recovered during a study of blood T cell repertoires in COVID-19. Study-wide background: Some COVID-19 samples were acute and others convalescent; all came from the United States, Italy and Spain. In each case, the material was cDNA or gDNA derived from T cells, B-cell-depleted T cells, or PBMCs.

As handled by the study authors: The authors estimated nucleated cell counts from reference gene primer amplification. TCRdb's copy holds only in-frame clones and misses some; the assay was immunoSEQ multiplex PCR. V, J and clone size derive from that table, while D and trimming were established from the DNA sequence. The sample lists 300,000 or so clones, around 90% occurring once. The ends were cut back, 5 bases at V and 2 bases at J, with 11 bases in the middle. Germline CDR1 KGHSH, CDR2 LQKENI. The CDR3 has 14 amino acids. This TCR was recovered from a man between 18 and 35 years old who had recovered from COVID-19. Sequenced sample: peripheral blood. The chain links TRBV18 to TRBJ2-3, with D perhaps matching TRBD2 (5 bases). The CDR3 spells CASSSQTTTDTQYF. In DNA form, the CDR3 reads TGTGCCAGCTCATCCCAGACTACCACAGATACGCAGTATTTT.